Shown below are 16 T cell receptor beta chains from a single sample sequenced in a study of shared T cell receptors in the human thymus. TCRdb keeps only in-frame clones here, not all; method: immunoSEQ multiplex PCR. Of about 660,000 clones in the sample, about 89% were seen once. The sample also formed part of further work on human thymus T cells.

Sequenced: thymocytes. The receptors derive from a boy younger than two with a congenital heart defect.

This chain uses TRBV25-1 with TRBJ2-2; TRBD1 aligns across 7 bases. In germline, CDR1 is MGHDK, CDR2 SYGVNS. The CDR3 spans 14 residues. V shed 10 bases and J 4 bases; nucleotides not matched to a gene: 9. CDR3 region: CATLRQGTTGELFF. Here the CDR3 DNA reads TGTGCCACCCTAAGACAGGGAACCACCGGGGAGCTGTTTTTT.

This chain links TRBV28 with TRBJ1-5; D might be TRBD1 (6 bases). Trimming shortened V by 7 bases and J by 5 bases, and 15 bases separated the two germline ends. The CDR3 has 14 amino acids. Per the germline V gene, CDR1 is MDHEN and CDR2 is SYDVKM. CDR3 region: CASTGRGGYQPQHF. CDR3 DNA sequence: TGTGCCAGCACCGGAAGAGGGGGATATCAGCCCCAGCATTTT.

This rearrangement joins TRBV27 to TRBJ2-1, with a weak D call TRBD2 (5 bases). The CDR3 has 16 amino acids. V gave up 0 bases and J gave up 4 bases, with 13 bases separating them. The V gene's germline CDR1 is MNHEY and CDR2 SMNVEV (reference sequence). CDR3 DNA: TGTGCCAGCAGTTTATCGTGGCTACGGGGATACAATGAGCAGTTCTTC. Its translation is CASSLSWLRGYNEQFF.

The chain is built from TRBV14 and TRBJ2-7, with 8 positions matching TRBD1. Germline loops: CDR1 SGHDN, CDR2 FVKESK. The CDR3 length is 15 residues. With 2 bases clipped from V and 0 bases from J, the junction kept 3 bases outside the gene matches. The CDR3 here is CASSQQGASSYEQYF. The CDR3 DNA reads as TGTGCCAGCAGCCAACAGGGGGCCAGCTCCTACGAGCAGTACTTC.

The chain recombines TRBV5-6 with TRBJ1-4; tentative D call: TRBD1 (5 bases). Deletions cut 5 bases from V and 5 bases from J, with 22 bases between. The CDR3 consists of 17 residues. Germline values: CDR1 SGHDT, CDR2 YYEEEE. CDR3 sequence: CASRVGRDDGVNEKLFF. DNA for the CDR3: TGTGCCAGCAGGGTGGGCAGGGATGATGGGGTCAATGAAAAACTGTTTTTT. The complete variable domain, with remaining parts taken from reference TRBV5-6 and TRBJ1-4, reads DAGVTQSPTHLIKTRGQQVTLRCSPKSGHDTVSWYQQALGQGPQFIFQYYEEEERQRGNFPDRFSGHQFPNYSSELNVNALLLGDSALYLCASRVGRDDGVNEKLFFGSGTQLSVL.

V and J are TRBV7-2 and TRBJ2-7, with a tentative D call TRBD2 (5 bases). Trimming cost V 5 bases and J 3 bases, with 17 bases left between them. This CDR3 comprises 15 residues. Germline CDR1 reads SGHTA; CDR2 reads FQGNSA. In DNA form, the CDR3 reads TGTGCCAGCAGCCCGGATCGGACTGATAACTACGAGCAGTACTTC. Amino acid sequence: CASSPDRTDNYEQYF. The full variable domain, rest sourced from reference TRBV7-2 and TRBJ2-7, is GAGVSQSPSNKVTEKGKDVELRCDPISGHTALYWYRQSLGQGLEFLIYFQGNSAPDKSGLPSDRFSAERTGGSVSTLTIQRTQQEDSAVYLCASSPDRTDNYEQYFGPGTRLTVT.

The chain carries TRBV30 and TRBJ2-3; 7 nucleotides align to TRBD2. Germline loops: CDR1 GTSNPN, CDR2 SVGIG (reference sequence). V lost 1 base, J lost 4 bases, and 5 bases stayed unmatched. CDR3 length: 14 amino acids. The CDR3 reads CAWSGTRSADTQYF. The CDR3 DNA sequence: TGTGCCTGGAGTGGGACTAGGTCGGCAGATACGCAGTATTTT.

The V gene is TRBV7-2, the J gene TRBJ1-5, with D maybe TRBD1 (6 bases). V dropped 1 base and J dropped 1 base, with 11 bases sitting between them. This CDR3 comprises 16 residues. Germline CDR1 reads SGHTA; CDR2 reads FQGNSA. This CDR3 is CASSLGRGGSNQPQHF. CDR3 coding DNA: TGTGCCAGCAGCTTAGGGAGGGGGGGAAGCAATCAGCCCCAGCATTTT.

This chain joins TRBV5-8 and TRBJ2-1; TRBD2 aligns across 10 bases. This CDR3 has 17 amino acids. The germline gives CDR1 SGHTS, CDR2 YDEGEE. The J segment lost 3 bases and the V segment lost 4 bases, leaving 10 bases of the junction unmatched. CDR3 nucleotides: TGTGCCAGCAGCCTATTAAAAGGACTAGCGGACTACAATGAGCAGTTCTTC. It codes for CASSLLKGLADYNEQFF. Using reference TRBV5-8 and TRBJ2-1 for the parts outside the CDR3, the full variable domain is EAGVTQSPTHLIKTRGQQATLRCSPISGHTSVYWYQQALGLGLQFLLWYDEGEERNRGNFPPRFSGRQFPNYSSELNVNALELEDSALYLCASSLLKGLADYNEQFFGPGTRLTVL.

The chain carries TRBV4-3 and TRBJ2-7, with 12 bases matching TRBD2. The CDR3 is 20 amino acids. From germline, CDR1 is LGHNA and CDR2 YSLEER. V shed 0 bases and J 2 bases; nucleotides not matched to a gene: 14. CDR3 bases: TGCGCCAGCAGCCAAGATCGGGCGACTAGCGGGAGAGTGGTACCCTACGAGCAGTACTTC. Protein product: CASSQDRATSGRVVPYEQYF.

The chain has TRBV27 and TRBJ1-5; the match to TRBD1 covers 9 bases. The CDR3 length is 18 residues. The germline V gene has CDR1 MNHEY and CDR2 SMNVEV (reference sequence). The junction had 12 bases not matched to a gene; V was cut back by 5 bases and J by 1 base. CDR3 DNA: TGTGCCAGCAGTCCCCGGGACAGGGAAGGGGTAAGCAATCAGCCCCAGCATTTT. It is translated as CASSPRDREGVSNQPQHF.

The chain carries TRBV27 and TRBJ2-1; 7 bases line up with TRBD2. Germline V gives CDR1 MNHEY, CDR2 SMNVEV (reference sequence). This CDR3 spans 14 amino acids. V gave up 6 bases and J gave up 6 bases; unmatched junction bases: 8. This CDR3 reads CASSPPGTTNEQFF. In DNA, the CDR3 is TGTGCCAGCAGCCCTCCCGGGACTACCAATGAGCAGTTCTTC.

This clone was observed a single time. The rearrangement uses TRBV7-8 and TRBJ2-3; 7 bases are a match to TRBD2. This CDR3 contains 16 residues. The V segment lost 2 bases and the J segment 0 bases; nucleotides outside the gene matches: 5. Germline values: CDR1 SGHVS, CDR2 FQNEAQ. Written as DNA, the CDR3 is TGTGCCAGCAGCTTATTGAGCGGGGAGAGCACAGATACGCAGTATTTT. It codes for CASSLLSGESTDTQYF.

V usage is TRBV6-6 and J usage is TRBJ1-2, with unresolved D. Trimming cost V 6 bases and J 6 bases, with 8 bases left between them. Germline CDR1 MNHNY, CDR2 SVGAGI (reference sequence). The CDR3 is 11 amino acids. CDR3: CASRTGDGYTF. The CDR3 DNA sequence: TGTGCCAGCAGAACGGGAGATGGCTACACCTTC.

The chain employs TRBV5-4 and TRBJ2-2; a weak D match, TRBD1 (6 bases). The CDR3 is made up of 14 amino acids. Looked up from germline, CDR1 is SGHNT and CDR2 is YYREEE (reference sequence). Between the trimmed V and J ends, which lost 4 bases and 4 bases, there was a span of 11 bases. For the CDR3, the DNA is TGTGCCAGCAGCGTTACAGGGCCCACCGGGGAGCTGTTTTTT. It specifies CASSVTGPTGELFF.

This chain connects TRBV4-3 to TRBJ2-3; 12 bases map to TRBD2. Germline V gene data show CDR1 as LGHNA and CDR2 as YSLEER. The CDR3 spans 18 residues. The V and J ends lost 0 bases and 1 base, in that order; junction bases with no gene match: 5. The CDR3 DNA is TGCGCCAGCAGCCAAGATCCCCGACTAGCGGGGGGCACAGATACGCAGTATTTT. Translating it yields CASSQDPRLAGGTDTQYF.